The next 11 T cell receptor beta chains were all read from a single sample in a study of blood T cells in healthy people across ages. A sample-barcoded 5' primer and a J-beta primer mix were used in a second PCR of roughly 6 to 11 cycles. TCRdb analysed the 5' RACE reads with MiXCR anew, one entry per CDR3 protein. The sample yields some 850,000 distinct CDR3 sequences, about 26% seen once. This same sample was also taken into another study, of T cells of mothers and their children.

The sample consisted of blood. These receptors were taken from a boy between 10 and 17 years old in good health.

This sequence joins TRBV6-5 and TRBJ2-6; the D gene is possibly TRBD1 (6 bases). V lost 8 bases, J lost 0 bases, and 11 bases lay in between. Germline loops: CDR1 MNHEY, CDR2 SVGAGI. The CDR3 has 15 residues. For the CDR3, the DNA is TGTGCCAGCGGCGGACAGCCCTCTGGGGCCAACGTCCTGACTTTC. This encodes CASGGQPSGANVLTF.

The rearrangement uses TRBV6-5 and TRBJ1-2; no clear D. Trimming left V 7 bases short and J 7 bases short, with 19 bases between. The CDR3 loop spans 14 amino acids. Germline CDR1 MNHEY, CDR2 SVGAGI. Here the CDR3 DNA reads TGTGCCAGCACTGAAAACTTAGGTGTAGCTGGCTACACCTTC. Translation: CASTENLGVAGYTF.

This clonotype was counted between two and nine times. This chain joins TRBV12-3 or TRBV12-4 and TRBJ2-5; a weak D match, TRBD2 (6 bases). CDR3 length: 14 residues. Trimming stripped 2 bases from V and 11 bases from J, with 18 bases between. In DNA form, the CDR3 reads TGTGCCAGCAGTTTAATGGGGAACCCGGGGGAGCAGTACTTC. Encoded protein: CASSLMGNPGEQYF.

The DNA of the CDR3 is TGTGCCAGCAGCCTGCAAGGACGCCTCGAAAAACTGTTTTTT. Residues: CASSLQGRLEKLFF. This chain links TRBV5-5 with TRBJ1-4; D remains unclear. This CDR3 comprises 14 residues. Germline-derived CDR1 and CDR2 are SGHKS and YYEKEE (reference sequence). Trimming took 4 bases from V and 8 from J, leaving 15 bases between them.

This sequence joins TRBV6-1 and TRBJ2-2; possible D gene TRBD2, 5 bases. CDR1 and CDR2 from the germline V gene are MNHNS and SASEGT. This CDR3 region has 16 residues. With 5 bases removed from V and 4 bases from J, the gap between germline ends came to 17 bases. The CDR3 is CASSQVGSPGTGELFF. The CDR3 nucleotides read TGTGCCAGCAGTCAAGTAGGGAGTCCCGGCACCGGGGAGCTGTTTTTT.

This clonotype was detected only a few times. The CDR3 region is CASSLTRTGGYEQYF. For the CDR3, the DNA is TGTGCCAGCAGCTTAACACGGACAGGGGGCTACGAGCAGTACTTC. The rearrangement links TRBV7-2 to TRBJ2-7; 10 nucleotides align to TRBD1. The V gene end was trimmed by 2 bases and the J gene end by 3 bases; junction bases not matched to a gene: 4. Germline CDR1 reads SGHTA; CDR2 reads FQGNSA. This CDR3 has 15 residues.

The J gene is TRBJ1-2, the V gene TRBV12-3 or TRBV12-4; D might be TRBD1 (5 bases). The V gene lost 1 base and the J gene lost 3 bases, with 9 bases spanning the gap. The CDR3 consists of 14 residues. CDR3 DNA: TGTGCCAGCAGTTTAGGCGGGGCGCACTATGGCTACACCTTC. Translation: CASSLGGAHYGYTF.

The rearrangement links TRBV10-3 to TRBJ1-2; TRBD1 is a possible D gene (5 bases). Trimming left V 2 bases short and J 8 bases short, with 24 bases between. Germline CDR1 is ENHRY and CDR2 is SYGVKD. CDR3 length: 17 residues. The CDR3 is CAISEGQGIIGLGGYTF. DNA of the CDR3: TGTGCCATCAGTGAGGGGCAGGGAATAATCGGTCTCGGAGGCTACACCTTC.

This clonotype was observed once. The rearrangement uses TRBV5-5 and TRBJ2-5; D is possibly TRBD1 or TRBD2 (5 bases each). The V and J ends lost 4 bases and 4 bases respectively, with 14 bases between them. CDR3 length equals 14 residues. Germline CDR1 SGHKS, CDR2 YYEKEE (reference sequence). The CDR3 region is CASSARGVGETQYF. As DNA, the CDR3 is TGTGCCAGCAGCGCTAGAGGGGTGGGAGAGACCCAGTACTTC. Variable domain in full (rest from reference TRBV5-5 and TRBJ2-5): DAGVTQSPTHLIKTRGQQVTLRCSPISGHKSVSWYQQVLGQGPQFIFQYYEKEERGRGNFPDRFSARQFPNYSSELNVNALLLGDSALYLCASSARGVGETQYFGPGTRLLVL.

CDR3 residues: CAWRPRIRGSYEQYF. The CDR3 bases are TGTGCCTGGAGGCCTCGAATTCGGGGCTCCTACGAGCAGTACTTC. V and J are TRBV30 and TRBJ2-5; D might be TRBD2 (5 bases). The last part of the DNA fits TRBJ2-7 better; the J call may be wrong. The germline gives CDR1 GTSNPN, CDR2 SVGIG (reference sequence). The CDR3 has 15 residues.

This clonotype showed up just a few times. The V and J genes are TRBV5-1 and TRBJ1-5; D remains unclear. CDR3 length: 15 amino acids. Germline CDR1 SGHRS, CDR2 YFSETQ. Deletions cut 4 bases from V and 4 bases from J, with 15 bases between. CDR3 nucleotide sequence: TGCGCCAGCAGCCAGCTGGGAGGTTGGAATCAGCCCCAGCATTTT. Translated, it gives CASSQLGGWNQPQHF.